What follows is one TCR beta chain and its context. These data belong to a study of human T cells and chemical hapten exposure. TCRdb reprocessed the RACE reads with MiXCR, giving one entry per CDR3 protein. The sample consists of around 99,000 distinct CDR3 sequences, 9.2% of them appearing once. Documented time point: patch test 2, 6 weeks after DPC sensitization. Treatment given: therapeutic diphenylcyclopropenone sensitization with weekly scalp DPC. Germline V CDR1 and CDR2: GTSNPN, SVGIG (reference sequence). This CDR3 spans 14 amino acids. Trimming cost V 0 bases and J 4 bases, with 12 bases left between them.

The sequence derives from a woman aged 40 to 50 with alopecia areata. Some clones in this sample may be carry-over from other donors' samples. J is TRBJ1-2 and V is TRBV30; maybe TRBD1 (5 bases). The specimen was whole blood, collected in connection with sensitization to the hapten diphenylcyclopropenone (DPC). The CDR3 nucleotides read TGTGCCTGGAGTGTTCTTAGACAGCGCTATGGCTACACCTTC. Translating it yields CAWSVLRQRYGYTF. Full variable domain (remainder filled in from reference TRBV30 and TRBJ1-2): SQTIHQWPATLVQPVGSPLSLECTVEGTSNPNLYWYRQAAGRGLQLLFYSVGIGQISSEVPQNLSASRPQDRQFILSSKKLLLSDSGFYLCAWSVLRQRYGYTFGSGTRLTVV.